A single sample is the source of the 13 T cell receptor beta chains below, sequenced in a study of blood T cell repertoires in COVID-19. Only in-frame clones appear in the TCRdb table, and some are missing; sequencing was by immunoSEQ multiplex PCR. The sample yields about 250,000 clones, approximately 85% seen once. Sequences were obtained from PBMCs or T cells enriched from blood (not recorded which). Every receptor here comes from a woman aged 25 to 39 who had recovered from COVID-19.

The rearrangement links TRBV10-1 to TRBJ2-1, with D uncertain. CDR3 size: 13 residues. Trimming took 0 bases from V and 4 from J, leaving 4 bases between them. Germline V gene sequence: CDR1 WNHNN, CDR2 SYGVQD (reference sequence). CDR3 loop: CASSESAYNEQFF. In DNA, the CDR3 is TGCGCCAGCAGTGAGTCGGCTTACAATGAGCAGTTCTTC.

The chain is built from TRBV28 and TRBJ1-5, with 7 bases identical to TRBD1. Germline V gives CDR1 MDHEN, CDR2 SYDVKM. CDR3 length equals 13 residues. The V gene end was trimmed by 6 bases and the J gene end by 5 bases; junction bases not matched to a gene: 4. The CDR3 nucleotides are TGTGCCAGCAGGATACAGGGGTATCAGCCCCAGCATTTT. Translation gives CASRIQGYQPQHF.

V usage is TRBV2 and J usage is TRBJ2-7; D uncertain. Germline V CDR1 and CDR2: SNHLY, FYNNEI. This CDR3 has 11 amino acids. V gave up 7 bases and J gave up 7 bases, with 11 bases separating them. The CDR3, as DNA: TGTGCCAGCACCCCCGGCGGTGAGCAGTACTTC. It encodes CASTPGGEQYF.

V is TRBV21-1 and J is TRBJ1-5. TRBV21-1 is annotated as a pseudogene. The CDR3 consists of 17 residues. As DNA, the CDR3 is TGTGCCAGCAGCAACTCTAATAGCCGCGAGCGGTGGTTGGCCCAGCATTTT. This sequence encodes CASSNSNSRERWLAQHF.

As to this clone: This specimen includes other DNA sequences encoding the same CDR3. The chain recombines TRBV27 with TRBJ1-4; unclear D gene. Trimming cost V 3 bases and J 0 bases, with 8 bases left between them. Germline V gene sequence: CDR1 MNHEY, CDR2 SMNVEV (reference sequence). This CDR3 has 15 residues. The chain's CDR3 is CASSLSPATNEKLFF. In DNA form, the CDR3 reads TGTGCCAGCAGTTTGTCCCCTGCAACTAATGAAAAACTGTTTTTT.

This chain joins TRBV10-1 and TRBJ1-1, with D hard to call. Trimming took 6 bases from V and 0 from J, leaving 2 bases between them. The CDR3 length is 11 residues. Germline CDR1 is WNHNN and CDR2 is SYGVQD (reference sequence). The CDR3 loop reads CASSMNTEAFF. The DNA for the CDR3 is TGCGCCAGCAGCATGAACACTGAAGCTTTCTTT.

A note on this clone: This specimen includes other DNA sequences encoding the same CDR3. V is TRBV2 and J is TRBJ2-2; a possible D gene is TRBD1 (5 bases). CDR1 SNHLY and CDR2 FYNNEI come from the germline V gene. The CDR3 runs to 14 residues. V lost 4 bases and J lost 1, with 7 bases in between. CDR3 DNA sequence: TGTGCCAGCAGTGTTACAGGGAACACCGGGGAGCTGTTTTTT. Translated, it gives CASSVTGNTGELFF.

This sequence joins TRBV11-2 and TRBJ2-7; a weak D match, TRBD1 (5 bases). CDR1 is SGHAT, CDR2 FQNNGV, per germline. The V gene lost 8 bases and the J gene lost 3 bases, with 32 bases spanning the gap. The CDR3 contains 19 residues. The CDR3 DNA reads TGTGCCAGCGGGCCTGATTGGGGCCCCTACAACCCAAAGGACTACGAGCAGTACTTC. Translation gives CASGPDWGPYNPKDYEQYF.

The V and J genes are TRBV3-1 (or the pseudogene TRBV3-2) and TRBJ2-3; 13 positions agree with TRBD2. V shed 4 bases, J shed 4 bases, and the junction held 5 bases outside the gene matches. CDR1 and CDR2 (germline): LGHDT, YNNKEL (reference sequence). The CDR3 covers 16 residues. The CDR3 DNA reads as TGTGCCAGCAGCCCCGGACTAGCGGGAGTCTCAGATACGCAGTATTTT. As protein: CASSPGLAGVSDTQYF.

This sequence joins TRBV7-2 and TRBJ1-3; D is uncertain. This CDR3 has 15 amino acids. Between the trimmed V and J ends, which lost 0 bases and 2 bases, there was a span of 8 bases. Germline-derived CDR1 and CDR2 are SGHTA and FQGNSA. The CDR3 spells CASSLADFPGNTIYF. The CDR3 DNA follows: TGTGCCAGCAGCTTAGCGGACTTTCCTGGAAACACCATATATTTT.

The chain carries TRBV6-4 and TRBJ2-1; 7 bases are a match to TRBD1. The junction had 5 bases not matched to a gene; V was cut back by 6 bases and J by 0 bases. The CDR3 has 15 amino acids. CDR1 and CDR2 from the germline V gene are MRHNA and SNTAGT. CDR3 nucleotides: TGTGCCAGCAGCCGGGACAGTAGCTCCTACAATGAGCAGTTCTTC. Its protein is CASSRDSSSYNEQFF.

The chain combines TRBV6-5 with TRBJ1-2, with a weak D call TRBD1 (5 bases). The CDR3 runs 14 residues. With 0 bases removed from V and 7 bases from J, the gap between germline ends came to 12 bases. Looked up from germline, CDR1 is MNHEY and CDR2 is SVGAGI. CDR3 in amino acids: CASSYSGREGGYTF. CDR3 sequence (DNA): TGTGCCAGCAGTTACTCGGGCAGGGAAGGTGGCTACACCTTC.

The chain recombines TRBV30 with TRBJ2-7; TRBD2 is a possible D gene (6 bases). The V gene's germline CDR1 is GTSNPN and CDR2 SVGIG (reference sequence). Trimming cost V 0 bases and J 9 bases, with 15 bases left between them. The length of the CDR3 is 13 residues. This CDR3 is CAWSVRRGDAQYF. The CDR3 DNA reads TGTGCCTGGAGTGTAAGGAGGGGAGATGCGCAGTACTTC.